This T cell receptor (beta chain) was identified during a study of T cells in women clearing cervical HPV infection. Turning to the study itself: Controls were women whose single incident HPV16 infection cleared within 12 months without precancer or cancer. Study-level findings and limits: A classifier using richness and V gene abundances reached an AUC of around 0.78.

Per the germline V gene, CDR1 is SGHTA and CDR2 is FQGNSA. This CDR3 contains 13 residues. In the case of this clone: No antigen is known for it. The read is 3 residues too short to cover the CDR3 end, so that end is filled in from the germline J gene.

MY09/MY11 PCR detected cervical HPV DNA; dot-blot assigned genotypes. Sequencing used immunoSEQ multiplex PCR; TCRdb keeps in-frame clones, though not all of them. The sample table sets out 25,000 to 35,000 clones. Sequencing was carried out using blood buffy coat. The J gene is TRBJ1-2, the V gene TRBV7-2; the D is unclear. This receptor was obtained from a woman between 18 and 70 years old with a cervical HPV16 infection that either progressed to CIN3+ or cleared (not recorded which). The CDR3 bases that were read are TGTGCCAGCAGCTTAGCAAACACAGATACC. Amino acids: CASSLANTDT. The whole CDR3 reads CASSLANTDTYTF.